This T cell receptor (beta chain) is from a study of blood T cells in healthy people across ages. Remarks on this clonotype: Its antigen is unidentified.

Together with a sample-barcoded 5' primer, a J-beta primer mix was included in a second PCR lasting about 7 to 11 cycles. TCRdb itself ran the 5' RACE reads through MiXCR, one entry per CDR3 protein. There are just over 800,000 distinct CDR3 sequences in the sample; approximately 65% occur only once, and about a quarter lies in the top ten. The germline V and J ends were trimmed by 1 base and 0 bases, with 7 bases remaining between them. CDR3 size: 15 residues. Findings and caveats of the study: Naive and antigen-experienced cells could not be conclusively compared, given unsorted PBMCs.

What was sequenced was blood. This chain links TRBV12-3 or TRBV12-4 with TRBJ1-5; D is unresolved. This sequence was found in a man aged 25-40 years in good health. The CDR3 DNA reads as TGTGCCAGCAGTTTAGAACGGTATAGCAATCAGCCCCAGCATTTT. Translated: CASSLERYSNQPQHF.